Below, one T cell receptor beta chain is given with its context. Its target is unknown. Germline CDR1 SSHAT, CDR2 FNYEAQ (reference sequence). CDR3 length: 13 amino acids. Trimming left V 4 bases short and J 6 bases short, with 10 bases between. Treatment: oral pan-JAK inhibitor, 5-10 mg twice daily. Lesional scalp punch biopsies and peripheral blood were collected from alopecia areata patients. This sample stems from a study of CD8+ T cells in alopecia areata. Findings and caveats of the study: Scalp sample sequencing also detects resident alphabeta T cells of normal skin. Scalp lesions, especially in alopecia totalis/universalis, had higher clonality than normal scalp.

cDNA serving as the sequencing template came from extracted, reverse transcribed RNA. The table came from immunoSEQ multiplex PCR; TCRdb's copy has only in-frame clones and leaves some out. Of approximately 210,000 clones in the sample, 66% are singletons; the top ten hold 0.95% to 1.5%. The sequence was obtained from a human donor with alopecia areata. Material: CD4+ T cells sorted from blood, obtained around week 44, from a patient treated with tofacitinib. The gene calls are TRBV7-7 and TRBJ2-1, with D possibly matching TRBD1 (6 bases). CDR3 sequence: CASSSGQLNEQFF. CDR3 nucleotides: TGTGCCAGCAGCTCCGGACAGCTCAATGAGCAGTTCTTC.